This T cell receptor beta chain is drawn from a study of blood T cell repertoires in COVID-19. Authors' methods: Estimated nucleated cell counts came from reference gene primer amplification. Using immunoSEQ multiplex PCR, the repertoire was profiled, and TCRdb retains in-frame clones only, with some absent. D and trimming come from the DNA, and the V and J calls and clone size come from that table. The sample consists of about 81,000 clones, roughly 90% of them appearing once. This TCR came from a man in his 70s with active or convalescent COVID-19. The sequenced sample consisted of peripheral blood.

The CDR3 spells CASSPRGSSYEQYF. The CDR3 bases are TGCGCCAGCAGCCCCAGGGGATCTTCCTACGAGCAGTACTTC. The rearrangement uses TRBV5-1 and TRBJ2-7; D perhaps matches TRBD1 (6 bases). This CDR3 spans 14 amino acids. V dropped 4 bases and J dropped 1 base, with 12 bases sitting between them. CDR1 and CDR2 (germline): SGHRS, YFSETQ.